This TCR beta chain was sequenced during a study of blood T cell repertoires in COVID-19. Study overall: Collection of acute and convalescent COVID-19 samples took place in the United States, Italy and Spain.

This CDR3 has 11 amino acids. Trimming took off 6 bases at V and 6 bases at J, with 5 bases between the two ends. In the authors' workflow: Amplification of reference gene primers provided the estimated nucleated cell counts. TCRdb keeps only in-frame clones here, not all; method: immunoSEQ multiplex PCR. Clonal size and the V and J genes are those of that table, whereas D and trimming came from the DNA. The table lists roughly 190,000 clones, about four fifths of them singletons. This sequence joins TRBV12-3 or TRBV12-4 and TRBJ1-4; no clear D. The TCR comes from a man aged 55 to 70 with acute or convalescent COVID-19. The sequencing input was peripheral blood. CDR3 DNA: TGTGCCAGCAGGAAGCATGAAAAACTGTTTTTT. Translation gives CASRKHEKLFF.